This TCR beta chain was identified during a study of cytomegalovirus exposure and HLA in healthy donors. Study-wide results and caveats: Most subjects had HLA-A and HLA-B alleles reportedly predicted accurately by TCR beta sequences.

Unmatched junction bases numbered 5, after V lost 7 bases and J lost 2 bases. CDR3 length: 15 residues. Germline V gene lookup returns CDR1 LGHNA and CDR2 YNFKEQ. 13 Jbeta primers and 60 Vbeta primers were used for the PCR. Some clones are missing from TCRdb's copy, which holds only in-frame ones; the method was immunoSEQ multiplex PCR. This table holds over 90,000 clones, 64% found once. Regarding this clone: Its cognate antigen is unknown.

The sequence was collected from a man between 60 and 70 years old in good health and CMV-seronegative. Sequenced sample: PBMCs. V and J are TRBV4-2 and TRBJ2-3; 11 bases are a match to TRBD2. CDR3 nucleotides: TGTGCCAGCAACGTAGCGGGAGGGAACACAGATACGCAGTATTTT. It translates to CASNVAGGNTDTQYF.